This T cell receptor beta chain was identified in a study of cytomegalovirus exposure and HLA in healthy donors. Overall study results and limits: Likely technical artifact: a cluster of highly shared sequence variants. Most subjects had HLA-A and HLA-B alleles reportedly predicted accurately by TCR beta sequences.

CDR3 size: 17 residues. CDR1 and CDR2 (germline): LGHNT, FRNRAP. V dropped 1 base and J dropped 0 bases, with 13 bases sitting between them. On this clone itself: Its antigen remains unknown.

PCR employed 60 Vbeta and 13 Jbeta primers. TCRdb's table, derived via immunoSEQ multiplex PCR, lists solely in-frame clones and lacks some. The sample consists of 130,000 or so clones, around 78% of them appearing once. The receptor comes from a female donor in good health and CMV-seropositive. Sample: PBMCs. The rearrangement uses TRBV12-5 and TRBJ1-5; no reliable D call. The CDR3 here is CASGLASRAFSNQPQHF. The CDR3, as DNA: TGTGCTAGTGGTTTGGCCTCGCGAGCCTTTAGCAATCAGCCCCAGCATTTT.